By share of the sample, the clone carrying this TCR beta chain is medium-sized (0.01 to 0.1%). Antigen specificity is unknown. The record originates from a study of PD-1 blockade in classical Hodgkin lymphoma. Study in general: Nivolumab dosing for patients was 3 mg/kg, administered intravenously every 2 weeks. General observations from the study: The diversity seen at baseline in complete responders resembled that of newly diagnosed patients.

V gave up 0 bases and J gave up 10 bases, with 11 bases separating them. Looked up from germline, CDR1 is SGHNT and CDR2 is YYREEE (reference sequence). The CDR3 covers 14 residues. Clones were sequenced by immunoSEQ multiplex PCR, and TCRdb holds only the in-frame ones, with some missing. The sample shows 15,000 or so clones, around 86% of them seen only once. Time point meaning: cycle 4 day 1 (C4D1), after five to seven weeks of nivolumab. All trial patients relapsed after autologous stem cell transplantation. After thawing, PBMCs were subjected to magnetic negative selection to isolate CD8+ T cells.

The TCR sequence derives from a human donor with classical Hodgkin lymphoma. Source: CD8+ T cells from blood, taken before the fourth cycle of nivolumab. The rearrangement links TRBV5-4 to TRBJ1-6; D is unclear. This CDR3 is CASSLVQEDSPLHF. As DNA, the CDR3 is TGTGCCAGCAGCTTGGTCCAGGAAGACTCACCCCTCCACTTT.